These T cell receptor beta chains were read from a single sample in a study of T cell responses to AZD1222 COVID-19 vaccine. Here immunoSEQ multiplex PCR was the method, and the copy in TCRdb shows in-frame clones only, minus some. The sample lists approximately 120,000 clones, about 88% occurring once. Sequencing was performed on peripheral blood, taken on day 0 of AZD1222 vaccination. The receptors originated from an adult in good health. Each CDR3 is given with its conserved first and last residue. The listing skips clone size in some rows; elsewhere it reads once, few, many or a size class.

TRBV13,-,CASSYRQGSEAFF
TRBV9,few,CASSGIGGGSRRTDTQYF
TRBV4-2,-,CASSRLGGRREAFF
TRBV7-3,-,CASRLDRNNEQFF
TRBV27,-,CASSLEPFSPEAFF
TRBV7-6,-,CASSGGRGNTEAFF
TRBV7-2,-,CASSLGVTGAYGYTF
TRBV2,-,CASSEAASGGNTGELFF
TRBV27,once,CASSPGTSGRASEQYF
TRBV28,-,CASSFRQGAYTDTQYF
TRBV7-3,-,CASSLTESYEQYF
TRBV20-1,few,CSASGYTF
TRBV5-4,-,CASSSVGANVLTF
TRBV7-2,-,CASSLSTGRYGYTF
TRBV19,-,CASRRGRETEAFF
TRBV19,-,CASSIYGAGGSYEQYF
TRBV7-3,-,CASSPGTGEETQYF
TRBV30,-,CAWSVDGRLGEKLFF
TRBV2,-,CASSVAPQLGYTF
TRBV9,once,CASSVGGTYEQYF
TRBV19,once,CASSIGQGWEDTEAFF
TRBV28,-,CASHDRALREKLFF
TRBV5-4,-,CASSLEHSSLTTDTQYF
TRBV24-1,-,CATSGPDNWEQYF
TRBV28,-,CASSSVGLAGGLGGELFF
TRBV3-1/TRBV3-2,few,CASSQDGGGSSNQPQHF
TRBV15,-,CATSRDTDSHPSWGALHF
TRBV5-6,-,CASSLVGNQPQHF
TRBV30,-,CAWSFSSREQYF
TRBV5-5,few,CASSLEQGGTYEQYF
TRBV7-3,-,CASSTNGLNTEAFF
TRBV10-3,once,CAISESGLLWDTEAFF
TRBV24-1,-,CATREGRGTDTQYF
TRBV18,-,CASSPPGGYPHYEQYF
TRBV28,-,CASSFVGGTNYGYTF
TRBV5-1,-,CASSSSGGVQREQFF
TRBV2,-,CASSRGTGGGNQPQHF
TRBV20-1,-,CSARGGGLFF
TRBV5-6,-,CASSLLGGEAFF
TRBV5-1,-,CASSTLAGVDTGELFF
TRBV9,-,CASSVDLDRVGSPLHF
TRBV7-9,-,CASSRDGGNEKLFF